This T cell receptor (beta chain) was identified during a study of healthy donors' naive CD4 and CD8 T cells. The CDR3 extends over 12 amino acids. V was cut by 5 bases and J by 15 bases, with 20 bases left in between. CDR1 is SQVTM and CDR2 is ANQGSEA in the germline V gene. Each TCR library used 450 to 600 ng of total RNA and a linear amplification protocol. In TCRdb, the reads were re-called with MiXCR into one record per CDR3 protein. This repertoire shows 150,000 to 200,000 distinct CDR3 sequences, 65% to 80% found once; its top ten account for around 2%. The sequenced sample consisted of naive CD4+ and CD8+ T cells sorted from blood, pooled from several donors. The receptor's source is a pool of human donors in good health; the sample pools cells from several healthy donors. V usage is TRBV29-1 and J usage is TRBJ2-1; TRBD2 is a possible D gene (6 bases). As DNA, the CDR3 is TGCAGCGTTCGTAGCGGCCCCGAGTACGTGTTCTTC. The encoded protein is CSVRSGPEYVFF.